One sample yielded the 4 T cell receptor beta chains listed below, sequenced in a study of OX40 agonist ivuxolimab in advanced cancers. The method was immunoSEQ multiplex PCR; TCRdb's version includes in-frame clones alone and lacks a portion of them. The repertoire holds more than 45,000 clones, with about 81% as singletons. The material was CD4+ or CD8+ T cells sorted from blood, obtained in a trial of the OX40 agonist ivuxolimab. The receptors come from an adult with an advanced solid tumor such as melanoma, head and neck, liver or kidney cancer.

The V and J genes are TRBV7-8 and TRBJ2-7; D is possibly TRBD1 or TRBD2 (5 bases each). Germline CDR1 and CDR2: SGHVS and FQNEAQ. The CDR3 is 14 residues long. With 5 bases removed from V and 1 base from J, the gap between germline ends came to 12 bases. The CDR3 bases are TGTGCCAGCAGCCCGGGTGGGGGTTCCTACGAGCAGTACTTC. Protein product: CASSPGGGSYEQYF.

The chain uses TRBV6-1 and TRBJ1-1, with D maybe TRBD1 (5 bases). The length of the CDR3 is 14 residues. Trimming shortened V by 3 bases and J by 10 bases, and 18 bases separated the two germline ends. Germline values: CDR1 MNHNS, CDR2 SASEGT. The chain's CDR3 is CASSDPTDGSGAFF. The CDR3 region has the DNA TGTGCCAGCAGTGACCCGACAGATGGTTCTGGAGCTTTCTTT.

The chain employs TRBV2 and TRBJ1-2; D is ambiguous. This CDR3 has 13 amino acids. V shed 2 bases and J shed 4 bases, with 8 bases lying between them. Germline lookup yields CDR1 SNHLY and CDR2 FYNNEI. The CDR3 loop reads CASSELGSYGYTF. CDR3 nucleotides: TGTGCCAGCAGTGAACTGGGAAGCTATGGCTACACCTTC.

The rearrangement uses TRBV11-3 and TRBJ1-3; D uncertain. Germline values: CDR1 SGHNT, CDR2 YENEEA. V was clipped by 3 bases and J by 1 base, with 1 base between them. The CDR3 loop spans 12 amino acids. This chain's CDR3 is CASSLSGNTIYF. The CDR3 DNA reads TGTGCCAGCAGCTTGTCTGGAAACACCATATATTTT.